These 10 T cell receptor beta chains share one sample of origin, sequenced in a study of Graves' ophthalmopathy and Graves' hyperthyroidism. RNA served as the template for amplifying TCR beta CDR3 regions. After a first-round RT-PCR with HTBI primers, a second-round multiplex PCR was run. Each CDR3 protein gets one entry after TCRdb re-called the multiplex PCR reads with MiXCR. The sample carries 340,000 or so distinct CDR3 sequences, under 20% recorded once. Sequenced: peripheral blood. These TCRs come from an adult man with Graves' ophthalmopathy.

This clonotype was found many times. The chain combines TRBV6-5 with TRBJ1-1, with D perhaps TRBD1 (5 bases). This CDR3 has 14 amino acids. Germline lookup yields CDR1 MNHEY and CDR2 SVGAGI. With 5 bases removed from V and 7 bases from J, the gap between germline ends came to 17 bases. The CDR3 loop is CASSNKPGPREAFF. CDR3 nucleotides: TGTGCCAGCAGTAACAAACCGGGACCCCGTGAAGCTTTCTTT.

The V and J genes are TRBV6-1 and TRBJ2-7; the D call may be TRBD1 or TRBD2 (6 bases each). V was pared by 2 bases and J by 5 bases, with 13 bases between. Germline lookup yields CDR1 MNHNS and CDR2 SASEGT. The CDR3 runs 14 residues. The CDR3 here is CASSERGLRDEQYF. The CDR3 nucleotides are TGTGCCAGCAGTGAACGGGGGCTTAGGGACGAGCAGTACTTC.

This clonotype was seen ten or more times. This chain uses TRBV24-1 with TRBJ2-2; 9 positions match TRBD1. Per germline, CDR1 KGHDR and CDR2 SFDVKD. The CDR3 consists of 20 residues. After removal of 1 base from V and 4 bases from J, the junction contained 15 bases not matched to a gene. Written as DNA, the CDR3 is TGTGCCACCAGTGATTTCAGTCCGGGACAGGGAACCATGGCCACCGGGGAGCTGTTTTTT. Protein sequence: CATSDFSPGQGTMATGELFF.

This clonotype showed up many times. The chain uses TRBV27 and TRBJ1-5; D call uncertain. Trimming took off 5 bases at V and 4 bases at J, with 15 bases between the two ends. This CDR3 comprises 15 residues. Germline V gene data show CDR1 as MNHEY and CDR2 as SMNVEV (reference sequence). The CDR3 bases are TGTGCCAGCAGTGCTAGGGCTGGCGGTAATCAGCCCCAGCATTTT. As protein: CASSARAGGNQPQHF.

The chain carries TRBV3-1 and TRBJ1-2; D may be TRBD1 (5 bases). Germline V gives CDR1 LGHDT, CDR2 YNNKEL (reference sequence). CDR3 length: 15 residues. Between the trimmed V and J ends, which lost 0 bases and 8 bases, there was a span of 16 bases. The CDR3 coding sequence is TGTGCCAGCAGCCAAGATGATCCGGGACGGGAAGGCTACACCTTC. Protein sequence: CASSQDDPGREGYTF.

The sample holds a few counts of this clonotype. V is TRBV5-1 and J is TRBJ2-7; a weak D match, TRBD1 (6 bases). The CDR3 covers 17 residues. Trimming stripped 4 bases from V and 3 bases from J, with 23 bases between. CDR1 and CDR2 (germline): SGHRS, YFSETQ. The DNA of the CDR3 is TGCGCCAGCAGCCTGGACAGTCAACCACGACCCCTCTACGAGCAGTACTTC. Protein sequence: CASSLDSQPRPLYEQYF.

This clonotype was counted ten times or more. The chain employs TRBV20-1 and TRBJ1-2, with a weak D call TRBD1 (5 bases). The CDR3 consists of 15 residues. Looked up from germline, CDR1 is DFQATT and CDR2 is SNEGSKA (reference sequence). Trimming took off 2 bases at V and 7 bases at J, with 20 bases between the two ends. This CDR3 is CSARLPGTDLGGYTF. The CDR3 nucleotides are TGCAGTGCTAGACTCCCCGGGACGGACCTCGGTGGCTACACCTTC.

This clonotype was observed many times. This rearrangement joins TRBV12-3 or TRBV12-4 to TRBJ2-7; D not certain. The CDR3 loop spans 11 amino acids. Trimming cost V 3 bases and J 5 bases, with 5 bases left between them. This chain's CDR3 is CASSFRDEQYF. In DNA, the CDR3 is TGTGCCAGCAGTTTTAGGGACGAGCAGTACTTC.

There are many counts of this clonotype. It is likely a read error, because the conserved phenylalanine at the end of the CDR3 is missing. The rearrangement joins TRBV5-1 to TRBJ2-7; D is unresolved. The CDR3 totals 13 residues. Per the germline V gene, CDR1 is SGHRS and CDR2 is YFSETQ. V was shortened by 4 bases and J by 0 bases, with 8 bases between the two germline ends. CDR3 amino acids: CASSPGPSYEQYS. CDR3 DNA: TGCGCCAGCAGCCCCGGGCCCTCCTACGAGCAGTACTCC.

This sequence joins TRBV12-3 or TRBV12-4 and TRBJ2-2, with no clear D. V lost 1 base and J lost 6, with 9 bases in between. The CDR3 runs to 14 residues. CDR3 amino acids: CASSLGRRAGELFF. For the CDR3, the DNA is TGTGCCAGCAGTTTAGGGAGAAGGGCCGGGGAGCTGTTTTTT.